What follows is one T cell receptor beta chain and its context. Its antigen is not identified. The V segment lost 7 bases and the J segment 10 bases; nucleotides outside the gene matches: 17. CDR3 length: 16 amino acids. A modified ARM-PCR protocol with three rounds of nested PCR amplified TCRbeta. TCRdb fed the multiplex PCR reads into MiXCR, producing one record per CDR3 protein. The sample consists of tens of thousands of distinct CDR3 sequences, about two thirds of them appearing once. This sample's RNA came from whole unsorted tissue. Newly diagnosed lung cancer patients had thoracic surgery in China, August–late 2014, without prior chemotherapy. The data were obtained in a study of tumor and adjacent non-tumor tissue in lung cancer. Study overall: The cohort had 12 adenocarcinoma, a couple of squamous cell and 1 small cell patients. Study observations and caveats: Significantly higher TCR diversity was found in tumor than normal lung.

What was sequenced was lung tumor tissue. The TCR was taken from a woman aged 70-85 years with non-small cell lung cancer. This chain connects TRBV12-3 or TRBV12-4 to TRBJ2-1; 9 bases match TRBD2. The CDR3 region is CASTTRGGRARGEQFF. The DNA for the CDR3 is TGTGCCAGCACCACCAGAGGCGGGAGGGCTAGGGGAGAGCAGTTCTTC.